The 9 T cell receptor gamma chains below were found in one sample sequenced in a study of gamma delta lymphoproliferative disorders and STAT genes. TCRdb re-processed the multiplex PCR reads using CATT. The sample comprises 1,000 or so gamma-chain clones, about 16% of which are singletons, and roughly 18% rests with the top ten. Sequencing used genomic DNA taken from PBMCs of patients and controls. The sequencing sample was made of blood. Receptors were obtained from a human donor in good health.

This clone is termed large (0.1 to 1%). Other DNA sequences of this sample code for an identical CDR3. The chain's CDR3 is CATWDGPRNYYKKLF. CDR3 bases: TGTGCCACCTGGGACGGGCCCCGGAATTATTATAAGAAACTCTTT. This chain links TRGV2 with TRGJ1 or TRGJ2. The J gene, not given by TCRdb, was assigned here from a germline match of the nucleotide sequence. J was trimmed by 0 bases and V by 0 bases; bases with no gene match: 5. The CDR3 contains 15 residues. Germline CDR1 is EGSNGY and CDR2 is YDSYNSKV.

J is TRGJP1 and V is TRGV2. Since TCRdb gives no J gene, matching the DNA to germline was used here to assign it. The junction had 8 bases not matched to a gene; V was cut back by 4 bases and J by 0 bases. Germline V gene sequence: CDR1 EGSNGY, CDR2 YDSYNSKV. The CDR3 is made up of 16 amino acids. The CDR3 DNA sequence: TGTGCCACCTGGGAGGTCTGGGATACCACTGGTTGGTTCAAGATATTT. Translated, it gives CATWEVWDTTGWFKIF.

Sample share makes this clone medium-sized (0.01 to 0.1%). This sequence joins TRGV4 and TRGJ1 or TRGJ2. TCRdb supplies no J gene; here it was assigned by aligning the nucleotide sequence to germline. J gave up 4 bases and V 4 bases, and 10 bases lay outside the gene matches. CDR1 and CDR2 (germline): EGSTGY, YDSYTSSV. This CDR3 has 14 residues. CDR3 nucleotides: TGTGCCACCTGGGAGGGGTGGGGATATTATAAGAAACTCTTT. Translating gives CATWEGWGYYKKLF.

By share, this clone counts as medium-sized. The chain is built from TRGV8 and TRGJ1 or TRGJ2. Assignment of the J gene here rests on matching the DNA to germline, because TCRdb gives none. V shed 1 base and J 11 bases; nucleotides not matched to a gene: 11. CDR1 is VENAVY, CDR2 YDSYNSRV, per germline. This CDR3 comprises 13 residues. As DNA, the CDR3 is TGTGCCACCTGGGATAGAGGTATAAAGGAGAAACTCTTT. Encoded protein: CATWDRGIKEKLF.

This clone is classed as medium-sized. V is TRGV5 and J is TRGJ1 or TRGJ2. No J segment appears in TCRdb, so it was assigned here by matching the sequence to germline. The CDR3 runs 12 residues. Germline trimming cut 2 bases from V and 6 bases from J; bases unmatched to any gene: 4. In germline, CDR1 is VINAFY, CDR2 YDVSNSKD. The CDR3 nucleotides are TGTGCCACCTGGGACAAGGTTTATAAGAAACTCTTT. It codes for CATWDKVYKKLF.

By its share, this clone is large. This sequence joins TRGV2 and TRGJP. The J gene is absent in TCRdb and was assigned here via DNA matching to germline. Germline assignment: CDR1 EGSNGY and CDR2 YDSYNSKV. This CDR3 spans 16 amino acids. After removal of 0 bases from V and 9 bases from J, the junction contained 5 bases not matched to a gene. The DNA of the CDR3 is TGTGCCACCTGGGACGGGGTTGCGTTGGGCAAAAAAATCAAGGTATTT. As protein: CATWDGVALGKKIKVF.

This clone is classed as medium-sized (0.01 to 0.1%). The J gene is TRGJ1 or TRGJ2, the V gene TRGV8. Assignment of the J gene here rests on matching the DNA to germline, because TCRdb gives none. Germline V gives CDR1 VENAVY, CDR2 YDSYNSRV. This CDR3 has 14 residues. V shed 2 bases and J 1 base; nucleotides not matched to a gene: 5. The CDR3 here is CATWDNLNYYKKLF. In DNA form, the CDR3 reads TGTGCCACCTGGGATAATCTAAATTATTATAAGAAACTCTTT.

The chain recombines TRGV4 with TRGJP1. The J gene, not given by TCRdb, was assigned here from a germline match of the nucleotide sequence. The CDR3 is made up of 17 amino acids. Germline V gene data show CDR1 as EGSTGY and CDR2 as YDSYTSSV. The V gene end was trimmed by 1 base and the J gene end by 0 bases; junction bases not matched to a gene: 8. The CDR3 sequence is CATWDGSHYTTGWFKIF. CDR3 nucleotides: TGTGCCACCTGGGATGGCTCCCACTATACCACTGGTTGGTTCAAGATATTT.

In its sample, this clone is large (0.1 to 1%). This sample includes further DNA sequences coding for the same CDR3. The chain employs TRGV2 and TRGJP2. No J gene is reported in TCRdb; it was inferred here by comparing the DNA with germline. V shed 0 bases and J 5 bases; nucleotides not matched to a gene: 3. Germline V gene data show CDR1 as EGSNGY and CDR2 as YDSYNSKV. The CDR3 covers 14 residues. CDR3 sequence: CATWDGLSDWIKTF. The CDR3 DNA is TGTGCCACCTGGGACGGGCTAAGTGATTGGATCAAGACGTTT.